The following is a T cell receptor (beta chain) sequence with its context. A few counts support this clone. No antigen is known for it. Per-base qualities were not stored, and no clone one base away is much larger. Interpreted using the paper, the time point label stands for: baseline before first vaccination. Samples from vaccinated people were obtained from the UK trials COV001 and COV002, which included a single-blind randomized controlled phase 2/3 trial of AZD1222 (ChAdOx1 nCoV-19) in healthy adults. For TCRbeta chain sequencing, PBMC samples were collected from trial participants at day 0 and at day 28 after the second dose. This sample was taken from a study of T cell responses to AZD1222 COVID-19 vaccine (dated by TCRdb to the early 2020s). Context from the whole study: Because spike-specific TCR depth and breadth did not differ between the two schedules, AZD1222 recipients who got a second dose at roughly 4 weeks were pooled with those who got a second dose at roughly 12 weeks. A total of about 230 trial participants underwent TCR sequencing, of whom 207 received two doses of AZD1222 and around 26 received two doses of the MenACWY control vaccine. Enrollment into the trials was organized by age into subgroups of 18-55, 56-69 and 70-plus years, and those subgroups contained roughly 140, 27 and 60 TCR-sequenced participants, respectively. General study outcomes and caveats: The 56-69-year group was small, and its depth increase did not reach significance, likely because of low power. No day 14 peak-response samples were available, so repertoires were characterized only after the peak T cell response. Conclusions about previously exposed vaccinees are limited, since just five to seven AZD1222 recipients were seropositive for SARS-CoV-2 at baseline. Reportedly, almost half of the unique spike-specific TCRs recognized epitopes lying outside the regions that are mutated in the B.1.351 and B.1.1.7 variants. Vaccine-associated CD4 TCRs spanned the whole spike protein, with dominant responses in regions 160-218 and 743-854. Participants were mostly white British, with more females than males. The authors suggested clonal diversity may have been underestimated. Spike-specific TCR breadth and depth rose significantly after two AZD1222 doses compared with day 0 and with MenACWY recipients.

The CDR3 regions of human TCRbeta chains were analyzed by immunosequencing. For the original study's pipeline: Repertoire TCRs were checked for matches against a reference library of SARS-CoV-2-specific TCRs that had been generated using the MIRA antigen-specificity platform. Breadth was defined as the fraction of unique TCRs that were SARS-CoV-2-associated. Depth was defined as the fraction of total T cells that were SARS-CoV-2-associated. Using the MIRA data, each spike-specific TCR was assigned both to the spike region to which the TCR was reactive and to a CD4 or CD8 class. Log10-transformed breadth and depth values were compared by one-way ANOVA with Sidak's multiple comparisons tests. TCRdb took this table from immuneACCESS and kept in-frame rearrangements with V and J called. Such tables lack part of the clones; where checked against another copy, unresolved V genes explain under half of the gap, and the rest is unexplained. V and J calls and clone size are given by that table; D and trimming were obtained from the DNA. In this sample the table shows about 120,000 clones, almost 90% of which occur a single time. The ten largest clones represent about a tenth of the sample.

The TCR comes from an adult in good health. Sequenced here: peripheral blood, sampled on day 0 of AZD1222 vaccination.

Here the CDR3 is given as CASRFLRQGEKLFF. The nucleotide sequence reads TGTGCCAGTAGATTCCTACGACAGGGTGAAAAACTGTTTTTT. The rearranged segments are TRBV19 and TRBJ1-4; 7 central nucleotides agree with TRBD1. Via the germline V gene (reference sequence), CDR1 is LNHDA and CDR2 SQIVND. Spanning cysteine to phenylalanine, the CDR3 consists of 14 amino acids. Only the CDR3 part of the read is kept: 42 bases, read in frame from the first base. Compared with germline, V lacks 6 bases and J lacks 7 bases; bases without a gene match: 8.